A selection of T cell receptor beta chains follows, all from one sample in a study of monozygotic twins with inflammatory bowel disease. TCRdb reprocessed the 5' RACE reads and stores each CDR3 protein as one record, lacking DNA. The data show 140,000 to 150,000 distinct CDR3 sequences, and the top ten clones hold around 1.2%. Sequenced material: blood. The source of these receptors is a human donor with ulcerative colitis or Crohn's disease, or a healthy co-twin of an affected twin (not recorded which). Each CDR3 is given with its conserved first and last residue. The order of the fields is J gene, V gene, CDR3 protein.

TRBJ2-5 | TRBV12-3/TRBV12-4 | CASSLPGGSETQYF
TRBJ1-1 | TRBV11-2 | CASSQDAGTEAFF
TRBJ2-2 | TRBV5-1 | CASSLAASGSTGELFF
TRBJ2-2 | TRBV5-1 | CASSAPGQGRTGELFF
TRBJ2-1 | TRBV5-1 | CASSLLGRDIRNNEQFF
TRBJ2-7 | TRBV7-2 | CASSLDSGGKSYEQYF
TRBJ2-1 | TRBV4-1 | CASSQAERSYNEQFF
TRBJ2-7 | TRBV5-1 | CASSLGGTSSVYEQYF
TRBJ2-2 | TRBV18 | CASSPPLSLAGGTGELFF
TRBJ1-2 | TRBV27 | CASSLGPGLNYGYTF
TRBJ1-2 | TRBV7-2 | CASSFGYGYTF
TRBJ2-3 | TRBV5-1 | CASSPRGTDTQHF
TRBJ1-5 | TRBV28 | CASRPDRAGNQPQHF
TRBJ1-5 | TRBV6-1 | CASWDRSSGNQPQHF
TRBJ2-1 | TRBV24-1 | CATSEEREEDEQFF
TRBJ2-7 | TRBV6-5 | CASSYGLAGVPSEQYF
TRBJ2-2 | TRBV5-1 | CASSPLQNTGELFF
TRBJ2-3 | TRBV24-1 | CATSDASSGRLDTQYF
TRBJ1-6 | TRBV5-1 | CASSLGQQYNSPLHF
TRBJ2-4 | TRBV15 | CATSSRTGRSFDIQYF
TRBJ1-3 | TRBV6-1 | CASSPLALSGNTIYF
TRBJ2-3 | TRBV20-1 | CSARQGATDTQYF
TRBJ2-1 | TRBV27 | CASRDRGSSYNEQFF
TRBJ1-1 | TRBV11-2 | CASSLDREGGSTEAFF
TRBJ2-5 | TRBV12-3/TRBV12-4 | CASSWDRGQETQYF
TRBJ2-1 | TRBV29-1 | CSARERNEQFF
TRBJ2-1 | TRBV3-1 | CASSLYRTSGRAGNNEQFF
TRBJ1-1 | TRBV5-1 | CASMDRMNTEAFF
TRBJ2-3 | TRBV7-9 | CASSLAPRNTDTQYF
TRBJ1-1 | TRBV29-1 | CSAGTPGPLNTEAFF
TRBJ1-2 | TRBV9 | CASGEYLEDGYTF
TRBJ2-2 | TRBV12-3/TRBV12-4 | CASSFHLGTINRELFF
TRBJ2-3 | TRBV19 | CASSTTGDTQYF
TRBJ2-2 | TRBV12-3/TRBV12-4 | CASSPRTSGFSTGELFF
TRBJ2-2 | TRBV18 | CASWGQPNTGELFF
TRBJ2-1 | TRBV5-1 | CASSLVSAGSDYNEQFF
TRBJ2-5 | TRBV10-3 | CAISEPHGETQYF
TRBJ1-5 | TRBV3-1 | CASSQGRGRSNQPQHF
TRBJ2-3 | TRBV7-2 | CASSNLLLFTSTDTQYF
TRBJ2-5 | TRBV27 | CASSLSGGETQYF
TRBJ1-5 | TRBV7-6 | CASSSTGDGQPQHF
TRBJ2-1 | TRBV5-1 | CASSLRWGVGELFF
TRBJ2-5 | TRBV28 | CASSPLTSGKETQYF
TRBJ2-7 | TRBV27 | CASSRSGLAGGYEQYF
TRBJ2-1 | TRBV4-3 | CASSQVGTSGSYNEQFF
TRBJ2-3 | TRBV7-2 | CASSPFIDTQYF
TRBJ2-7 | TRBV20-1 | CSARDSVVIYEQYF
TRBJ1-1 | TRBV5-1 | CASSWGTEAFF
TRBJ2-7 | TRBV5-1 | CASSLGAGSGYSYEQYF
TRBJ1-5 | TRBV3-1 | CASSPAPLGSNQPQHF
TRBJ1-6 | TRBV30 | CAWKEGMTPLHF
TRBJ1-3 | TRBV28 | CASTVQGIDNTIYF